These T cell receptor beta chains were read from a single sample in a study of shared clonotypes between healthy human individuals. Assay used: immunoSEQ multiplex PCR; TCRdb lists only in-frame clones, some missing. Among 2 million to 2.5 million clones listed, under 95% were seen once. The sequencing sample was made of naive CD4+ T cells from PBMCs. These receptors were obtained from a man aged 18 to 29 in good health. Some clones in this sample may be carry-over from other donors' samples. The CDR3 runs from the conserved cysteine through the conserved F or W. The D gene is left open where the match is weak. Not all rows give a size; the values are once, few, many and, for expanded clones, a class.

TRBD2,TRBV11-2,TRBJ2-1,NA,TGTGCCAGCAGCTTAGGACTAGCGGGAGCGGTGACTAATGAGCAGTTCTTC,CASSLGLAGAVTNEQFF
NA,TRBV2,TRBJ1-2,NA,TGTGCCAGCAGTAGGCAGGACTATGGCTACACCTTC,CASSRQDYGYTF
TRBD2,TRBV6-5,TRBJ2-1,NA,TGTGCCAGCAGTCGCGGGAGGGCCTACAATGAGCAGTTCTTC,CASSRGRAYNEQFF
NA,TRBV7-2,TRBJ1-3,NA,TGTGCCAGCAGCTCCCTGGGATCTGGGGACACCATATATTTT,CASSSLGSGDTIYF
NA,TRBV2,TRBJ2-6,once,TGTGCCAGCACTGAAAACCGACCCCTCATCCTTGGGGCCAACGTCCTGACTTTC,CASTENRPLILGANVLTF
NA,TRBV25-1,TRBJ2-7,NA,TGTGCCAGCAGTGAATCTGAGGTAGCAGGGCAGTACTTC,CASSESEVAGQYF
NA,TRBV10-3,TRBJ2-5,NA,TGTGCCGCCCGGGGCTGGGAGACCCAGTACTTC,CAARGWETQYF
TRBD2,TRBV9,TRBJ2-1,NA,TGTGCCAGCAGCCCCCCGGCTGGGGAGGGCTCCTACAATGAGCAGTTCTTC,CASSPPAGEGSYNEQFF
TRBD2,TRBV28,TRBJ2-3,NA,TGTGCCAGCAGTCCCCTGTGGAGTAGCGGGAGAGGGGATACGCAGTATTTT,CASSPLWSSGRGDTQYF
NA,TRBV5-6,TRBJ2-7,NA,TGTGCCAGCAGCTTGGGTGCAGGGGCCCCCTACGAGCAGTACTTC,CASSLGAGAPYEQYF
NA,TRBV6-6,TRBJ1-2,NA,TGTGCCAGCAGTCCAGAGGACTATGGCTACACCTTC,CASSPEDYGYTF
TRBD2,TRBV7-3,TRBJ2-3,NA,TGTGCCAGCAGCTTAACTCACACTAGCGGGAGCACAGATACGCAGTATTTT,CASSLTHTSGSTDTQYF
TRBD1,TRBV15,TRBJ2-7,NA,TGTGCCACCAGCGGTCGGGACAGGGAGTACGAGCAGTACTTC,CATSGRDREYEQYF
NA,TRBV7-9,TRBJ1-2,once,TGTGCCGTTCGGAGGGTAGGCTATGGCTACACCTTC,CAVRRVGYGYTF
NA,TRBV18,TRBJ2-2,NA,TGTGCCAGCTCCCCTTTTACAGTTACGAACACCGGGGAGCTGTTTTTT,CASSPFTVTNTGELFF
NA,TRBV29-1,TRBJ1-1,once,TGCAGCGTTGGGGGGGGACCGACGAACACTGAAGCTTTCTTT,CSVGGGPTNTEAFF